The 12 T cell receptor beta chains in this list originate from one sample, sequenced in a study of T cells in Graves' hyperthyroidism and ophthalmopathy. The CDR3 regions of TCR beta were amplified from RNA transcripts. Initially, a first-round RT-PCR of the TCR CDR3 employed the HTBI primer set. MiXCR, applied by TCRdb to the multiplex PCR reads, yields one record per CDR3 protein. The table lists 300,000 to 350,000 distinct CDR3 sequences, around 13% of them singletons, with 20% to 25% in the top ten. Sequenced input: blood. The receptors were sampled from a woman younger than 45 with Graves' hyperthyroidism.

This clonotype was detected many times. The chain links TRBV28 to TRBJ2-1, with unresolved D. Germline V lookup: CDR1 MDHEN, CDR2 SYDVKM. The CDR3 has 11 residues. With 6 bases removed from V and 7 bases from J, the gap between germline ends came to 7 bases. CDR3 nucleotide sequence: TGTGCCAGCAGAGGATGGAATGAGCAGTTCTTC. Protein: CASRGWNEQFF.

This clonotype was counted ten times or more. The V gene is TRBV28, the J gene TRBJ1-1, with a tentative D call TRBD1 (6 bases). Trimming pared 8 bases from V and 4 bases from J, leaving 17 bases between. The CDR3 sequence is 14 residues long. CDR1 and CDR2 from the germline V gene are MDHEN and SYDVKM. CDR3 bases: TGTGCCAGCCTGTGGGGGGGCGCGGCCACTGAAGCTTTCTTT. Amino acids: CASLWGGAATEAFF.

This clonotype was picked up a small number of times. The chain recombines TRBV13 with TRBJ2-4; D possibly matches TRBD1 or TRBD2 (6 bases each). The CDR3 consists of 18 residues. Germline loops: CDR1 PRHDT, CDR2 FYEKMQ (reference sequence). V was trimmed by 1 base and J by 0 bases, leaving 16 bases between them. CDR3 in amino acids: CASSLVPGASSAKNIQYF. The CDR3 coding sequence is TGTGCCAGCAGCTTAGTGCCGGGGGCTTCTTCAGCCAAAAACATTCAGTACTTC.

CDR3 in amino acids: CASRDNRGRNYGYTF. CDR3 coding DNA: TGTGCCAGCAGGGATAACAGGGGACGGAACTATGGCTACACCTTC. The chain is built from TRBV3-1 and TRBJ1-2; TRBD1 aligns across 7 bases. This CDR3 region has 15 residues. Losses at the gene ends were 6 bases for V and 2 bases for J; bases not matched to a gene: 9. Germline CDR1 and CDR2: LGHDT and YNNKEL (reference sequence).

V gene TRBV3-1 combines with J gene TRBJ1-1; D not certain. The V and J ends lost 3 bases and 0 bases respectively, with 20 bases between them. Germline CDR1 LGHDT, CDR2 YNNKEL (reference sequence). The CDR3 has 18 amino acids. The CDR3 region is CASSHEGAPGILNTEAFF. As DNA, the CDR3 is TGTGCCAGCAGCCATGAGGGCGCGCCAGGAATTTTGAACACTGAAGCTTTCTTT. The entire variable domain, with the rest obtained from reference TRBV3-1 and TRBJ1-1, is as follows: DTAVSQTPKYLVTQMGNDKSIKCEQNLGHDTMYWYKQDSKKFLKIMFSYNNKELIINETVPNRFSPKSPDKAHLNLHINSLELGDSAVYFCASSHEGAPGILNTEAFFGQGTRLTVV.

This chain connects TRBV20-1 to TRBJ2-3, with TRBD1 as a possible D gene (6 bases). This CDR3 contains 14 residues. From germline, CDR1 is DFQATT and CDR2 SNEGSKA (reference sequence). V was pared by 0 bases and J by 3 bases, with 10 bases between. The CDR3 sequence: CSARDPRGTDTQYF. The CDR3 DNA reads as TGCAGTGCTAGAGACCCCAGGGGAACAGATACGCAGTATTTT.

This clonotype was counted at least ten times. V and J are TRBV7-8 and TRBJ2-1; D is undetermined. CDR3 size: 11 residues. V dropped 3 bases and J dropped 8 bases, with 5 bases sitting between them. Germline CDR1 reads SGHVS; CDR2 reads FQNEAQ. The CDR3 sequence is CASSLWDEQFF. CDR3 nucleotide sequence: TGTGCCAGCAGCTTGTGGGATGAGCAGTTCTTC.

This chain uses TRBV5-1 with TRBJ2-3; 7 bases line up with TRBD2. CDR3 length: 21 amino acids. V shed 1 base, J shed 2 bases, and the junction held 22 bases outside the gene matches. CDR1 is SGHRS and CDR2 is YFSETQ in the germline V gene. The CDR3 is CASSLRPTERGLGGFTDTQYF. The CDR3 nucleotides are TGCGCCAGCAGCTTGCGGCCGACAGAAAGGGGCCTGGGGGGGTTCACAGATACGCAGTATTTT.

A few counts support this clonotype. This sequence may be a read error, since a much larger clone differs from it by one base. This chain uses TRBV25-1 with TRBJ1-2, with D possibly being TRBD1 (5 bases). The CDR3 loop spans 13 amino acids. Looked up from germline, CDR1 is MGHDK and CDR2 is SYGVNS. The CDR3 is CACSEQENYGYTF. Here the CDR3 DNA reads TGTGCCTGCAGTGAACAGGAGAACTATGGCTACACCTTC.

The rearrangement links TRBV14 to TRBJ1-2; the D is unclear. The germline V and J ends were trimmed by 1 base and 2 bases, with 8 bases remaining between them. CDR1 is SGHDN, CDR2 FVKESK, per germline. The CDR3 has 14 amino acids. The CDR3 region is CASSQVGPNYGYTF. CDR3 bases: TGTGCCAGCAGCCAAGTGGGTCCGAACTATGGCTACACCTTC.

This CDR3 reads CASSEGRLARQETQYF. In nucleotides, the CDR3 is TGCGCCAGCAGTGAGGGCAGACTTGCCCGTCAAGAGACCCAGTACTTC. This chain links TRBV10-2 with TRBJ2-5; D unclear. This CDR3 has 16 residues. Germline-derived CDR1 and CDR2 are WSHSY and SAAADI. Deletions cut 2 bases from V and 2 bases from J, with 15 bases between.

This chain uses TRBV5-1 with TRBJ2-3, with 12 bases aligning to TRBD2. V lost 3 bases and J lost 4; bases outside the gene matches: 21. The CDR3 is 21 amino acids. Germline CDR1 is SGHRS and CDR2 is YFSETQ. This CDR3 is CASSSGNGHGLAGQQADTQYF. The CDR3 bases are TGCGCCAGCAGCTCCGGGAACGGCCACGGACTAGCGGGACAGCAGGCAGATACGCAGTATTTT.